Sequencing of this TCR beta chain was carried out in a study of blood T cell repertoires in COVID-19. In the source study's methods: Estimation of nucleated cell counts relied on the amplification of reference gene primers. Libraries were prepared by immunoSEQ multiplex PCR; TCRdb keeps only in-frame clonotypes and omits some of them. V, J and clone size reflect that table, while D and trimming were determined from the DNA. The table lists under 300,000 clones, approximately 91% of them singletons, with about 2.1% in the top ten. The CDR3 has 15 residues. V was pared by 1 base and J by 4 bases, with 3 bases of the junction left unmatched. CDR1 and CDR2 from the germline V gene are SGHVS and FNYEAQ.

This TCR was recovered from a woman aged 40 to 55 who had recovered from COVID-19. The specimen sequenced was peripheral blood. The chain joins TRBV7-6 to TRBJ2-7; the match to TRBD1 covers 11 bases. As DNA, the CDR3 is TGTGCCAGCAGCTTAGATGGGACAGGGGGTTACGAGCAGTACTTC. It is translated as CASSLDGTGGYEQYF.